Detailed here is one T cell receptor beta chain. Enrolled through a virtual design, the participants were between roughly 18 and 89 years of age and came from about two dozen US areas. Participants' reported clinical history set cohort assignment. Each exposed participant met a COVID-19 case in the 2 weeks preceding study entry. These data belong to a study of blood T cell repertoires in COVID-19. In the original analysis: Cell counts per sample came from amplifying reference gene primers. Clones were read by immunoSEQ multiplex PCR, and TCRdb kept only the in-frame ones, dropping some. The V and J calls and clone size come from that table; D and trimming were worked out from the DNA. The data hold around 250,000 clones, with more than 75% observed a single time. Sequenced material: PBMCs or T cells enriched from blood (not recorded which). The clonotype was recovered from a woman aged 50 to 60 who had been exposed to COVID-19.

CDR3 residues: CASSHSEGGTEAFF. The DNA of the CDR3 is TGTGCCAGCAGCCATTCGGAGGGAGGCACTGAAGCTTTCTTT. This rearrangement joins TRBV3-1 (or the pseudogene TRBV3-2) to TRBJ1-1; unclear D gene. Looked up from germline, CDR1 is LGHDT and CDR2 is YNNKEL (reference sequence). V dropped 3 bases and J dropped 4 bases, with 12 bases sitting between them. This CDR3 has 14 amino acids.